The source of this T cell receptor (beta chain) is a study of T-cell reconstitution after alpha-beta-depleted transplantation in children. TCRbeta library preparation incorporated unique molecular identifiers. TCRdb reprocessed the PCR reads with MiXCR, giving one entry per CDR3 protein. The sample lists roughly 350,000 distinct CDR3 sequences; 10% to 13% were seen once. The CDR3 totals 12 residues. V lost 4 bases and J lost 15, with 16 bases in between. Germline CDR1 and CDR2: SGHTA and FQGTGA. The clonotype originates from a human donor who donated a stem cell graft to a child with acute lymphoblastic leukemia. The rearrangement joins TRBV7-3 to TRBJ2-1; D gene unclear. This specimen consisted of PBMCs from the stem cell graft donor, obtained from the stem cell graft. CDR3 residues: CASSSRAPLGFF. DNA of the CDR3: TGTGCCAGCAGCTCCCGGGCCCCCCTCGGGTTCTTC. Variable domain in full (rest from reference TRBV7-3 and TRBJ2-1): GAGVSQTPSNKVTEKGKYVELRCDPISGHTALYWYRQSLGQGPEFLIYFQGTGAADDSGLPNDRFFAVRPEGSVSTLKIQRTERGDSAVYLCASSSRAPLGFFGPGTRLTVL.